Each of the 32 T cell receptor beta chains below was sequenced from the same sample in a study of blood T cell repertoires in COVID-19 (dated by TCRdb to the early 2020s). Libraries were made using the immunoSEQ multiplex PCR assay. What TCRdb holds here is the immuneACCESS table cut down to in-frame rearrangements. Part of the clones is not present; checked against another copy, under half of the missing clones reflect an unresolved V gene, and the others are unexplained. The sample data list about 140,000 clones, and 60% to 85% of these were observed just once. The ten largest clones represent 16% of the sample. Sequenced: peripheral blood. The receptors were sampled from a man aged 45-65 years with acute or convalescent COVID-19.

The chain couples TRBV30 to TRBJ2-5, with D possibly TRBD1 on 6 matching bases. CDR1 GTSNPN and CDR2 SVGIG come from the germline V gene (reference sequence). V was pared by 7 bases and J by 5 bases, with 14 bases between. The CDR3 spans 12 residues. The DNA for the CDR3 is TGTGCCTTCGACAGGTCGGATGAGACCCAGTACTTC. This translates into CAFDRSDETQYF. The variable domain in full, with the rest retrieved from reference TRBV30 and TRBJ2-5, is SQTIHQWPATLVQPVGSPLSLECTVEGTSNPNLYWYRQAAGRGLQLLFYSVGIGQISSEVPQNLSASRPQDRQFILSSKKLLLSDSGFYLCAFDRSDETQYFGPGTRLLVL.

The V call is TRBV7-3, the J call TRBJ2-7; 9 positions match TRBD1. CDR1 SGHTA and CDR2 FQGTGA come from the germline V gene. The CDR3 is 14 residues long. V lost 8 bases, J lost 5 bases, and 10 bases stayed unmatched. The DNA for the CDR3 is TGTGCCAGCTCTGTCGGACAGGGGTTTCACGAGCAGTACTTC. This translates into CASSVGQGFHEQYF.

The CDR3 loop is CAWRYRGLGNTEAFF. As DNA, the CDR3 is TGTGCCTGGAGATACAGGGGGCTGGGGAACACTGAAGCTTTCTTT. This chain uses TRBV30 with TRBJ1-1; TRBD1 matches at 9 bases. There are 15 residues in the CDR3. Per germline, CDR1 GTSNPN and CDR2 SVGIG (reference sequence). Losses at the gene ends were 3 bases for V and 1 base for J; bases not matched to a gene: 6.

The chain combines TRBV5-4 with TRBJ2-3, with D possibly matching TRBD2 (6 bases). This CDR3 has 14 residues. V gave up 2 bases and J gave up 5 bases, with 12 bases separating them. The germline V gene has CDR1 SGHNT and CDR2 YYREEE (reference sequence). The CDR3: CASSFRQGGDTQYF. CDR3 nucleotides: TGTGCCAGCAGCTTCAGGCAGGGAGGAGATACGCAGTATTTT.

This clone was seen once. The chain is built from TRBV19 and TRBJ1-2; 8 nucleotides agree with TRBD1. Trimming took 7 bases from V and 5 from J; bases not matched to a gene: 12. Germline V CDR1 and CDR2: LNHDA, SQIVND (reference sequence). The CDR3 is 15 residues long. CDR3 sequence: CASTDLGQGGYGYTF. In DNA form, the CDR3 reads TGTGCCAGTACTGACCTCGGACAGGGAGGGTATGGCTACACCTTC.

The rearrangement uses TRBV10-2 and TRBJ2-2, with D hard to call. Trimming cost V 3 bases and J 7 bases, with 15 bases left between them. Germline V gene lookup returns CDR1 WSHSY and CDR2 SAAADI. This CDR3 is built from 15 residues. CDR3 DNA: TGCGCCAGCAGTGATCCCCCCGGTGATGACGGGGAGCTGTTTTTT. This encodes CASSDPPGDDGELFF.

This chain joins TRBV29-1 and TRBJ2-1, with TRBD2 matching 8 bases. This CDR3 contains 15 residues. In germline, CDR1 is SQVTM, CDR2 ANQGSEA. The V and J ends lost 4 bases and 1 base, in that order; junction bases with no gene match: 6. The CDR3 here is CSVGVRGGSYNEQFF. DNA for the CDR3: TGCAGCGTTGGGGTCCGGGGGGGTTCCTACAATGAGCAGTTCTTC.

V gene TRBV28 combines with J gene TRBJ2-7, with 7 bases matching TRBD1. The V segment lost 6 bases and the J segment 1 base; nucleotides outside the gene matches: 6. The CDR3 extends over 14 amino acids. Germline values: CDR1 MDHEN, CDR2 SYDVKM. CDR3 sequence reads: CASSRTGHSYEQYV. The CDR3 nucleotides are TGTGCCAGCAGCCGGACAGGCCATTCCTACGAGCAGTACGTC.

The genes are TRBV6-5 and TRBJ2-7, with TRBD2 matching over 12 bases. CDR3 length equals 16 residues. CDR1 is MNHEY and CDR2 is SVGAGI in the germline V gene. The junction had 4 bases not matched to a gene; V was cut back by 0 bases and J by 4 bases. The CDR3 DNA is TGTGCCAGCAGTTACTCAAGACTAGCGGGGGCGTACGAGCAGTACGTC. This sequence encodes CASSYSRLAGAYEQYV.

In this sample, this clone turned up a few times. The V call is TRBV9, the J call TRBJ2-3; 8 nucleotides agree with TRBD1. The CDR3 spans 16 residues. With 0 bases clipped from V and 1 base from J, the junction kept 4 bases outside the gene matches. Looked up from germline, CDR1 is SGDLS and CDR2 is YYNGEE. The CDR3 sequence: CASSVVGQGGTDTQYF. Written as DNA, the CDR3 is TGTGCCAGCAGCGTAGTAGGACAGGGTGGCACAGATACGCAGTATTTT.

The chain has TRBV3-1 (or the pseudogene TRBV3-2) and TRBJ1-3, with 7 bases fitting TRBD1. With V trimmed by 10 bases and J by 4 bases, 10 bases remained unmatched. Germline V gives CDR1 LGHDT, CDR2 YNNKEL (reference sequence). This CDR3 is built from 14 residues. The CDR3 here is CAISSGTAGNTIYF. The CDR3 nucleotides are TGTGCCATCTCCTCCGGGACAGCCGGAAACACCATATATTTT.

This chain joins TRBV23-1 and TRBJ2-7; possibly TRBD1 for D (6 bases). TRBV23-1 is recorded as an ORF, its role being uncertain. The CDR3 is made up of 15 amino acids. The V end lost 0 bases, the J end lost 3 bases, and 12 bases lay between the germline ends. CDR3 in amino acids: CASSQSWQGHYEQYF. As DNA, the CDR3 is TGCGCCAGCAGTCAATCGTGGCAGGGGCACTACGAGCAGTACTTC.

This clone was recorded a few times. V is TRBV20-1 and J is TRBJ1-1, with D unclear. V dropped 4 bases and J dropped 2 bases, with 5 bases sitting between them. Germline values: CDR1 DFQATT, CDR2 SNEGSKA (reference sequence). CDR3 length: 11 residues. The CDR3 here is CSANGNTEAFF. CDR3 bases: TGCAGTGCTAACGGTAACACTGAAGCTTTCTTT.

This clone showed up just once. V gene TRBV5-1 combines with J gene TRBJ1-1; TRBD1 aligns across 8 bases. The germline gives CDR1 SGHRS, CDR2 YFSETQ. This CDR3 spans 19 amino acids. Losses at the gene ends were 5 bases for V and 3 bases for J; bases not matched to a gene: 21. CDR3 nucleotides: TGCGCCAGCAGTGCTAGGGAGCCAGGGGGCTGGGGGACGGACACTGAAGCTTTCTTT. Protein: CASSAREPGGWGTDTEAFF.

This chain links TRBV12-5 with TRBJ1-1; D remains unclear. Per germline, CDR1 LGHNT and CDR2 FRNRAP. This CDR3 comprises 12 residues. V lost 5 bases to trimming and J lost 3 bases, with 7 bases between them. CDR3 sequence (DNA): TGTGCTAGTGGTGGACTCTACACTGAAGCTTTCTTT. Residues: CASGGLYTEAFF.

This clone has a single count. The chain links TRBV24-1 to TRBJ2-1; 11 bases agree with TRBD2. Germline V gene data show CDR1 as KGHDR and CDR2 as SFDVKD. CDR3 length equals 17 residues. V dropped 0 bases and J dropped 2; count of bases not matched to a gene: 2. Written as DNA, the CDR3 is TGTGCCACCAGTGATTTGAATAGCGGGGGGGCCTACAATGAGCAGTTCTTC. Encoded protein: CATSDLNSGGAYNEQFF.

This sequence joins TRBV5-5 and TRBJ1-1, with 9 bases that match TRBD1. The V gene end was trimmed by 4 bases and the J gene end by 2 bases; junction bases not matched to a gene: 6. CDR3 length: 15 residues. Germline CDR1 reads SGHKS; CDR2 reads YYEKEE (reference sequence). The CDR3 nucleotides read TGTGCCAGCAGCGGAGGGACAGGGATAAACACTGAAGCTTTCTTT. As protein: CASSGGTGINTEAFF.

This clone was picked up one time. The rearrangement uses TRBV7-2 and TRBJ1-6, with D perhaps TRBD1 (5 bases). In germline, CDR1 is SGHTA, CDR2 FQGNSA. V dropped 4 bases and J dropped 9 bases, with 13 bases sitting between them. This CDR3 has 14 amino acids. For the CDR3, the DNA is TGTGCCAGCAGCTCCAGGGTGAGGAGTTCACCCCTCCACTTT. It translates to CASSSRVRSSPLHF.

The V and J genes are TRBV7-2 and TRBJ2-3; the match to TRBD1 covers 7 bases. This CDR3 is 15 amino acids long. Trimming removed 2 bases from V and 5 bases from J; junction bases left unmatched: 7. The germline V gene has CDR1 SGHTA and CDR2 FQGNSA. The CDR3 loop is CASSLRDSRLDTQYF. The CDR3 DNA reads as TGTGCCAGCAGCTTAAGGGACAGTCGCTTAGATACGCAGTATTTT. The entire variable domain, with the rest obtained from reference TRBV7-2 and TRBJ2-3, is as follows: GAGVSQSPSNKVTEKGKDVELRCDPISGHTALYWYRQSLGQGLEFLIYFQGNSAPDKSGLPSDRFSAERTGGSVSTLTIQRTQQEDSAVYLCASSLRDSRLDTQYFGPGTRLTVL.

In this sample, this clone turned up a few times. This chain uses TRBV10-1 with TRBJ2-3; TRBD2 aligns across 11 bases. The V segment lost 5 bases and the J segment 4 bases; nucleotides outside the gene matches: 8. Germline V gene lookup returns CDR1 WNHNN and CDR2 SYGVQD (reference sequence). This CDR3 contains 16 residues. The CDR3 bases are TGCGCCAGCAGTCGGCTAGCGGGGGGTGGCGCAGATACGCAGTATTTT. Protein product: CASSRLAGGGADTQYF.

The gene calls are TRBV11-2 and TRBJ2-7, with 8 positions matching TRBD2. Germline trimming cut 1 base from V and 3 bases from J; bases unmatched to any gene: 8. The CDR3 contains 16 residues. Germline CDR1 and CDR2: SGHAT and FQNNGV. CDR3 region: CASSLGYRRGGYEQYF. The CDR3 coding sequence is TGTGCCAGCAGCTTAGGGTACCGACGGGGGGGCTACGAGCAGTACTTC.

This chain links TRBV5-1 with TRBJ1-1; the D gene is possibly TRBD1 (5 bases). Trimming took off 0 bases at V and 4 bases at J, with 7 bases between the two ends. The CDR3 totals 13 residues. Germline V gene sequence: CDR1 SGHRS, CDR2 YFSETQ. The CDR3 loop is CASSLGQSTEAFF. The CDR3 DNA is TGCGCCAGCAGCTTGGGACAGTCCACTGAAGCTTTCTTT.

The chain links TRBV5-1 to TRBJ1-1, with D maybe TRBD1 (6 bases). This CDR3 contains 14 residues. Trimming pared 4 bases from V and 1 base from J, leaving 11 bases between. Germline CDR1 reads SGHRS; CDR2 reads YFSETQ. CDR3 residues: CASSIGQSNTEAFF. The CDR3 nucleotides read TGCGCCAGCAGCATAGGACAGTCGAACACTGAAGCTTTCTTT.

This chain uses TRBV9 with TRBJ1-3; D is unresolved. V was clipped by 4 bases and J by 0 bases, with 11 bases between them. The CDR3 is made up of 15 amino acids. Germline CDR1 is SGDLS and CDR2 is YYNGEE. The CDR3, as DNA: TGTGCCAGCAGCTTCCGCCTCGGCTCTGGAAACACCATATATTTT. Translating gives CASSFRLGSGNTIYF.

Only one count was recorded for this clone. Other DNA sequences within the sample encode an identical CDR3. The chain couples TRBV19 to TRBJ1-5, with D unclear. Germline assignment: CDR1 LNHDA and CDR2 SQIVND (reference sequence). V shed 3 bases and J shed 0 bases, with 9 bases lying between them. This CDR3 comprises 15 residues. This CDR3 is CASSISTGSNQPQHF. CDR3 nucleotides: TGTGCCAGTAGTATTTCCACCGGTAGCAATCAGCCCCAGCATTTT. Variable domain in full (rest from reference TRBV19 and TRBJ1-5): DGGITQSPKYLFRKEGQNVTLSCEQNLNHDAMYWYRQDPGQGLRLIYYSQIVNDFQKGDIAEGYSVSREKKESFPLTVTSAQKNPTAFYLCASSISTGSNQPQHFGDGTRLSIL.

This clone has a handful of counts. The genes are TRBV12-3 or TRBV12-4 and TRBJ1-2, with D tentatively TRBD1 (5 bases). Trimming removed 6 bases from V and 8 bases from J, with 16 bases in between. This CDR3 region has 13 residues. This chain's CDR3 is CASSQPDSDGYTF. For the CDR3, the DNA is TGTGCCAGCAGCCAACCTGACAGCGACGGCTACACCTTC.

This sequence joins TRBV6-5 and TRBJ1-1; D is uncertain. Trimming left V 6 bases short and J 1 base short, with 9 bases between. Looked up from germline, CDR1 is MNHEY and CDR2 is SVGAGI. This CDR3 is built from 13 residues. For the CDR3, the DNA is TGTGCCAGCAGGGGGAGCGGGAACACTGAAGCTTTCTTT. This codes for CASRGSGNTEAFF.

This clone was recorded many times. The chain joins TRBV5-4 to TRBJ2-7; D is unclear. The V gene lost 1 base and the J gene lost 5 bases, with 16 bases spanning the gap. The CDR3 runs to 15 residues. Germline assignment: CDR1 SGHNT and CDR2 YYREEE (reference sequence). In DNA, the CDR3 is TGTGCCAGCAGCTTGATGTTAGACGGGTCCGACGAGCAGTACTTC. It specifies CASSLMLDGSDEQYF.

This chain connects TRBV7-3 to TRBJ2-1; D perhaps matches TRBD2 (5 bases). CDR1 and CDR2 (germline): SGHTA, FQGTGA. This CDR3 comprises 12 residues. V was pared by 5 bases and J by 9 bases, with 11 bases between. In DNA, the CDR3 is TGTGCCAGCAGCACCCAACTAGGTGAGCAGTTCTTC. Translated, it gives CASSTQLGEQFF.

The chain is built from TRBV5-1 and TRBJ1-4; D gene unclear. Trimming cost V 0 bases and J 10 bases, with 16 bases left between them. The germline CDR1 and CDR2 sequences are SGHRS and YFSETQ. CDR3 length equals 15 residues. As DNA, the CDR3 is TGCGCCAGCAGCTTGGCCCCGGGCATAGAGGGAAAACTGTTTTTT. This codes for CASSLAPGIEGKLFF.

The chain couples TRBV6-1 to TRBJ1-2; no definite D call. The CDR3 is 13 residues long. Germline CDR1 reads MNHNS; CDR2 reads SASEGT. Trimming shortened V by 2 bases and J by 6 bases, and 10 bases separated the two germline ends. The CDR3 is CASSERGINGYTF. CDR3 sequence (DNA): TGTGCCAGCAGTGAACGGGGTATAAATGGCTACACCTTC.

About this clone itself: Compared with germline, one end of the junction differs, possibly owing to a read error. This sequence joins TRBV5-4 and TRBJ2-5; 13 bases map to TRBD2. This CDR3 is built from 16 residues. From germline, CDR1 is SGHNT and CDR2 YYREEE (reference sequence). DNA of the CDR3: TGTGCCAGCAGCTCCGGACTAGCGGGGGCGCAAGGGACCCAGTACTTC. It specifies CASSSGLAGAQGTQYF.